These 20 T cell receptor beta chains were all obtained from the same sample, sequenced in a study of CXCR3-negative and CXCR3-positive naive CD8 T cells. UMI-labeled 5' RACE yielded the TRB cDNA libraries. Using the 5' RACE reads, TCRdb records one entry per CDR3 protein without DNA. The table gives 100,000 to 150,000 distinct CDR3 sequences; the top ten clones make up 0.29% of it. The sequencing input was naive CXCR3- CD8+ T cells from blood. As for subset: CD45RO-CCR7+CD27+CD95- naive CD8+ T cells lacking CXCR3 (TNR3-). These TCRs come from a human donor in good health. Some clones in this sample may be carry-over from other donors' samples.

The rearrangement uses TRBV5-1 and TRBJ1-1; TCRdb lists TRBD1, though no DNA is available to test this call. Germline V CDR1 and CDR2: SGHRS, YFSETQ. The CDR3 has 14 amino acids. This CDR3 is CASSPGRTQTEDFF.

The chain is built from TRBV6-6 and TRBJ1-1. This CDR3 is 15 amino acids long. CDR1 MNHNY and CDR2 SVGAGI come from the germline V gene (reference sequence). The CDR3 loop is CASSYSGRVNTEAFF.

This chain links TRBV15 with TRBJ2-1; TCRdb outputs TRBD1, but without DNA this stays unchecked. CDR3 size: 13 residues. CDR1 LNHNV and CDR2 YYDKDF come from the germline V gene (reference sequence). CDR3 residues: CATAGTGVNEQFF. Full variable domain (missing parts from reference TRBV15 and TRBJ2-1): DAMVIQNPRYQVTQFGKPVTLSCSQTLNHNVMYWYQQKSSQAPKLLFHYYDKDFNNEADTPDNFQSRRPNTSFCFLDIRSPGLGDTAMYLCATAGTGVNEQFFGPGTRLTVL.

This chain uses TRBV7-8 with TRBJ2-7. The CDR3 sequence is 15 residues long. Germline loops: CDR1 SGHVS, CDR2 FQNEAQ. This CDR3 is CASSLGSGRADEQYF.

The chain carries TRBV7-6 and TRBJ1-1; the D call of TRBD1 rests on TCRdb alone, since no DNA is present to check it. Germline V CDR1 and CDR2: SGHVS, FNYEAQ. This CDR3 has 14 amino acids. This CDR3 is CASSLGPANTEAFF.

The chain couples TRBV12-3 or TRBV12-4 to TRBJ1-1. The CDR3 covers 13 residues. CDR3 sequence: CASSLPFGTEAFF.

The CDR3 protein is CASSQELGQLNQPQHF. V is TRBV4-1 and J is TRBJ1-5. Germline V gives CDR1 MGHRA, CDR2 YSYEKL. The CDR3 is 16 residues long.

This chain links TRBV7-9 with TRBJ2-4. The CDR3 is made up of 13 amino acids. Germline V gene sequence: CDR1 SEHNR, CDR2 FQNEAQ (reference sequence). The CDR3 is CASSRSGGDIQYF.

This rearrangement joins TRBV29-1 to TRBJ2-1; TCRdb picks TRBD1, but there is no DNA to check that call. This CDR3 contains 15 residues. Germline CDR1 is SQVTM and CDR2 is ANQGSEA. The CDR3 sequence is CSVNPWRQGDNEQFF.

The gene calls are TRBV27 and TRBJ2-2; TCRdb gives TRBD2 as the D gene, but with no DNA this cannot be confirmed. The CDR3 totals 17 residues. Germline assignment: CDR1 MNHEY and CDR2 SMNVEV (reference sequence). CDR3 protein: CASSSQLAGVFPGELFF.

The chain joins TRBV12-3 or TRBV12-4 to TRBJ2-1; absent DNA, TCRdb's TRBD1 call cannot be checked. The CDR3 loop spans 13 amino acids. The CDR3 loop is CASSLSGGGEQFF.

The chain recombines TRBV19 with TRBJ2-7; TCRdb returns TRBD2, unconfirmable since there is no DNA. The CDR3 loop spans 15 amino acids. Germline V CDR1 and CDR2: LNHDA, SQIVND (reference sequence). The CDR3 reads CASSLRPGGSYEQYF.

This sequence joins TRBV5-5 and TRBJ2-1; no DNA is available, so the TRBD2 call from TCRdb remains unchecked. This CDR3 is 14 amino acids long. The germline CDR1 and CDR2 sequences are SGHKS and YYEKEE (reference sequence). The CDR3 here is CASSGGLAHNEQFF.

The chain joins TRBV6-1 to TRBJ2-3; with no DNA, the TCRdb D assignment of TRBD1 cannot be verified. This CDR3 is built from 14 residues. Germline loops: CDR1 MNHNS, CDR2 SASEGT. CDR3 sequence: CASTGAAPGDTQYF.

The CDR3 reads CSVVGTRTYNEQFF. The chain uses TRBV29-1 and TRBJ2-1. The CDR3 covers 14 residues. The germline V gene has CDR1 SQVTM and CDR2 ANQGSEA.

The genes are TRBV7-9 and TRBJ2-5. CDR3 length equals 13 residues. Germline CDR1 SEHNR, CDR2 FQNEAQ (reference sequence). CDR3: CASSFSIQETQYF. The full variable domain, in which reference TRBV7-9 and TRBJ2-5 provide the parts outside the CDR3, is DTGVSQNPRHKITKRGQNVTFRCDPISEHNRLYWYRQTLGQGPEFLTYFQNEAQLEKSRLLSDRFSAERPKGSFSTLEIQRTEQGDSAMYLCASSFSIQETQYFGPGTRLLVL.

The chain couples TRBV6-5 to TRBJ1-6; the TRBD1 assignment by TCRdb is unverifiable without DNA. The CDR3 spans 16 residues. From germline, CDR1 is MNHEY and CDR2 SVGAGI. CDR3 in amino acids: CASRIQGAVYNSPLHF.

The CDR3 reads CASSPAGEWLGELFF. This chain joins TRBV9 and TRBJ2-2; TCRdb indicates TRBD2, and absent DNA this call remains unverified. The CDR3 length is 15 residues. Germline V CDR1 and CDR2: SGDLS, YYNGEE.

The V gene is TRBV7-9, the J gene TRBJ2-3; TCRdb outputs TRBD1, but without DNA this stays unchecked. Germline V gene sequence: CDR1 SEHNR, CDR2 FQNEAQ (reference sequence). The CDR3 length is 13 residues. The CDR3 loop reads CASSLVGPGTQYF. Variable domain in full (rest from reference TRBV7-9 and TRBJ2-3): DTGVSQNPRHKITKRGQNVTFRCDPISEHNRLYWYRQTLGQGPEFLTYFQNEAQLEKSRLLSDRFSAERPKGSFSTLEIQRTEQGDSAMYLCASSLVGPGTQYFGPGTRLTVL.

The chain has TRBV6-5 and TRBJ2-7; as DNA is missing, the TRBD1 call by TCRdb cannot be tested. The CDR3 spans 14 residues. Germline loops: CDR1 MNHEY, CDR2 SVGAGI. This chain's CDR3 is CASSTGTGRQEQYF.